The 13 T cell receptor beta chains below were found in one sample sequenced in a study of shared clonotypes between healthy human individuals. Sequencing used immunoSEQ multiplex PCR; TCRdb keeps in-frame clones, though not all of them. The table shows fewer than 2.5 million clones, with 80% to 95% occurring only once. Sequencing input: naive CD4+ T cells from PBMCs. The subset here: CD45RA+ positively selected. These receptors originate from a man aged 18 to 29 in good health. Some clones in this sample may be carry-over from other donors' samples.

The chain carries TRBV9 and TRBJ2-5; TRBD2 agrees at 7 bases. There are 14 residues in the CDR3. V dropped 6 bases and J dropped 9; count of bases not matched to a gene: 14. CDR1 is SGDLS, CDR2 YYNGEE, per germline. This chain's CDR3 is CASTRIAGAGPQYF. CDR3 sequence (DNA): TGTGCCAGCACCCGAATCGCGGGAGCGGGGCCCCAGTACTTC.

The chain has TRBV7-9 and TRBJ2-5; 8 positions agree with TRBD1. V shed 7 bases, J shed 4 bases, and the junction held 8 bases outside the gene matches. CDR1 and CDR2 (germline): SEHNR, FQNEAQ (reference sequence). The CDR3 runs to 14 residues. In DNA, the CDR3 is TGTGCCAGCACCCCTTCAGGGGGCCCAGAGACCCAGTACTTC. Translating it yields CASTPSGGPETQYF.

V is TRBV10-3 and J is TRBJ2-5; D remains unclear. The CDR3 has 15 amino acids. Trimming stripped 10 bases from V and 0 bases from J, with 18 bases between. Germline V CDR1 and CDR2: ENHRY, SYGVKD. The CDR3 bases are TGTGCCACGATGGAATTGAGTTTCTACCAAGAGACCCAGTACTTC. Residues: CATMELSFYQETQYF.

Worth noting for this clone: Distinct nucleotide sequences in the sample also encode this CDR3. Here the CDR3 DNA reads TGTGCCAGCAGCCTCAGCGGGGGAGAGACCCAGTACTTC. Amino acids: CASSLSGGETQYF. The rearrangement joins TRBV28 to TRBJ2-5; 8 positions agree with TRBD2. Per the germline V gene, CDR1 is MDHEN and CDR2 is SYDVKM. The CDR3 is 13 residues long. Trimming took 6 bases from V and 4 from J; bases not matched to a gene: 4.

The chain recombines TRBV6-5 with TRBJ1-1; 9 bases match TRBD1. Germline V gene lookup returns CDR1 MNHEY and CDR2 SVGAGI. CDR3 length equals 15 residues. V trimming: 0 bases; J trimming: 6 bases; junction bases outside the gene matches: 5. As DNA, the CDR3 is TGTGCCAGCAGTTACTCGTTGGGACAGGGTCCTGAAGCTTTCTTT. Amino acids: CASSYSLGQGPEAFF.

The CDR3 is CASSWGNRGQETQYF. The CDR3 DNA follows: TGCGCCAGCAGCTGGGGGAACAGGGGCCAAGAGACCCAGTACTTC. The rearrangement uses TRBV5-1 and TRBJ2-5, with 7 nucleotides matching TRBD1. V shed 3 bases and J 1 base; nucleotides not matched to a gene: 6. Per the germline V gene, CDR1 is SGHRS and CDR2 is YFSETQ. The CDR3 contains 15 residues.

The chain links TRBV27 to TRBJ2-1, with 13 bases identical to TRBD2. There are 15 residues in the CDR3. The ends lost 3 bases at V and 6 bases at J; junction bases unmatched: 2. Germline assignment: CDR1 MNHEY and CDR2 SMNVEV (reference sequence). The CDR3 sequence is CASSLGLAGTNEQFF. CDR3 nucleotides: TGTGCCAGCAGTTTGGGACTAGCGGGGACCAATGAGCAGTTCTTC.

The chain employs TRBV5-1 and TRBJ2-1; the match to TRBD2 covers 12 bases. V trimming: 6 bases; J trimming: 7 bases; junction bases outside the gene matches: 5. The germline V gene has CDR1 SGHRS and CDR2 YFSETQ. CDR3 size: 14 residues. CDR3 residues: CASTTSGSLNEQFF. In DNA, the CDR3 is TGCGCCAGCACGACTAGCGGGAGTTTAAATGAGCAGTTCTTC.

CDR3 coding DNA: TGCAGCTCCAAACCCCCCGGGAATCAAGAGACCCAGTACTTC. Protein product: CSSKPPGNQETQYF. V and J are TRBV29-1 and TRBJ2-5; D might be TRBD2 (5 bases). Trimming took 8 bases from V and 2 from J, leaving 18 bases between them. CDR1 and CDR2 from the germline V gene are SQVTM and ANQGSEA. The CDR3 has 14 residues.

On this clone itself: The sample contains more than one DNA sequence encoding this CDR3. The chain is built from TRBV11-2 and TRBJ2-3; D unclear. The CDR3 contains 13 residues. Germline CDR1 reads SGHAT; CDR2 reads FQNNGV. Trimming took off 0 bases at V and 6 bases at J, with 7 bases between the two ends. The CDR3 loop is CASSLDNGDTQYF. In DNA form, the CDR3 reads TGTGCCAGCAGCTTAGATAATGGGGATACGCAGTATTTT.

The chain has TRBV28 and TRBJ1-5; no firm D call. The ends were cut back, 2 bases at V and 7 bases at J, with 12 bases in the middle. Looked up from germline, CDR1 is MDHEN and CDR2 is SYDVKM. The CDR3 totals 14 residues. CDR3 region: CASSLLSMGQPQHF. The CDR3 nucleotides read TGTGCCAGCAGTTTACTGAGCATGGGCCAGCCCCAGCATTTT.

The sample holds one count of this clone. The rearrangement links TRBV30 to TRBJ2-1; the D call may be TRBD1 or TRBD2 (5 bases each). Germline assignment: CDR1 GTSNPN and CDR2 SVGIG (reference sequence). This CDR3 spans 16 amino acids. The V end was cut by 3 bases, the J end by 6 bases, with 21 bases between. DNA of the CDR3: TGTGCCTGGAGGTTAGCCGGGACCGGAGGTATCAATGAGCAGTTCTTC. Protein sequence: CAWRLAGTGGINEQFF.

This clone occurred a few times. The chain is built from TRBV10-3 and TRBJ2-2; D is uncertain. This CDR3 has 15 residues. Germline CDR1 ENHRY, CDR2 SYGVKD. V was clipped by 8 bases and J by 0 bases, with 13 bases between them. The CDR3 loop is CAIPNGRANTGELFF. The CDR3 coding sequence is TGTGCCATCCCGAACGGCCGCGCGAACACCGGGGAGCTGTTTTTT.